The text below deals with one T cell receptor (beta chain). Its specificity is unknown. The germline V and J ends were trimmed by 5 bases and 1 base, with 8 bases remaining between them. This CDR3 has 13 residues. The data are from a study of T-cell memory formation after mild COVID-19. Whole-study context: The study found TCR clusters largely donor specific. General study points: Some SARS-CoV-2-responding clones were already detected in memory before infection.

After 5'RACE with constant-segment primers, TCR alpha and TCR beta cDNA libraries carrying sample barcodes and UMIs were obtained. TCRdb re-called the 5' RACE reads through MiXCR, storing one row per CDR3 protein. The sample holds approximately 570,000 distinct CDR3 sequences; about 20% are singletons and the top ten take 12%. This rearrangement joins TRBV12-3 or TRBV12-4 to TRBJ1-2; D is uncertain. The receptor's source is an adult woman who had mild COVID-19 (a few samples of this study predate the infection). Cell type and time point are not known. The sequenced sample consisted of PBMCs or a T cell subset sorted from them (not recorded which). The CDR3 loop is CASSGSFNYGYTF. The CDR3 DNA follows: TGTGCCAGCAGTGGGTCCTTTAACTATGGCTACACCTTC.